The clone carrying this T cell receptor beta chain was picked up a small number of times. This entry belongs to a study of molecular identifiers for immune sequencing clone quantification. TCRdb re-called the PCR reads with MiXCR, one entry per CDR3 protein. The table records some 96,000 distinct CDR3 sequences, approximately 25% of them present only once. The V and J ends lost 6 bases and 2 bases, in that order; junction bases with no gene match: 5. CDR1 LNHNV and CDR2 YYDKDF come from the germline V gene (reference sequence). This CDR3 is 15 amino acids long. Sequencing was performed on naive CD8+ T cells from blood, with Jurkat cell RNA spiked in. Subset in this sample: FACS-sorted CD8+CD4-CCR7+CD45RA+ naive T cells. The TCR sequence derives from a human donor in good health. Some libraries in this study had Jurkat cell RNA spiked in. The chain has TRBV15 and TRBJ2-1, with TRBD1 matching over 9 bases. The CDR3 sequence: CATRTDRGAYNEQFF. The CDR3 region has the DNA TGTGCCACCAGAACGGACAGGGGCGCCTACAATGAGCAGTTCTTC.